This T cell receptor beta chain was captured in a study of blood T cell repertoires in COVID-19. TCRdb's copy holds only in-frame clones and misses some; the assay was immunoSEQ multiplex PCR. The sample holds 350,000 to 450,000 clones; over 75% are singletons and the top ten take 1.5% to 2%. Per the germline V gene, CDR1 is KGHSH and CDR2 is LQKENI. Trimming stripped 6 bases from V and 5 bases from J, with 13 bases between. The CDR3 extends over 13 amino acids. Participants came from some 23 US areas, aged roughly 18 to 89 years. Self-reported history from a screening survey and questionnaire set each donor's cohort.

Sequencing was done on a sample of PBMCs or T cells enriched from blood (not recorded which). The chain links TRBV18 to TRBJ1-1; possibly TRBD1 for D (5 bases). This clonotype was sampled from a man aged 35 to 55 in a cohort exposed to, infected with or recovered from COVID-19 (not recorded which). The CDR3 nucleotides read TGTGCCAGCTCCCAGCGGGGGGAAACTGAAGCTTTCTTT. The encoded protein is CASSQRGETEAFF.